This is a list of T cell receptor beta chains from one sample in a study of shared clonotypes between healthy human individuals. Clones were read by immunoSEQ multiplex PCR, and TCRdb kept only the in-frame ones, dropping some. Among 150,000 to 200,000 clones listed, 60% to 75% were seen once. Material for sequencing was memory CD4+ T cells sorted from blood. The receptor source for this set is a man aged 25-45 years in good health. The CDR3 runs from the conserved cysteine through the conserved F or W. Fields, in order: D gene, clone size, V gene, J gene, CDR3 protein, CDR3 DNA. A D gene is named only where the DNA matches it firmly. Expanded clones are given a class, and other clones once, few, many or no size at all.

.	.	TRBV7-2	TRBJ1-1	CASSLEGKPEAFF	TGTGCCAGCAGCTTAGAGGGCAAGCCAGAAGCTTTCTTT
.	once	TRBV4-3	TRBJ1-4	CASSQGEINGEKLFF	TGCGCCAGCAGCCAAGGAGAGATTAACGGAGAAAAACTGTTTTTT
TRBD2	few	TRBV9	TRBJ2-7	CASSVEGLAGEQYF	TGTGCCAGCAGCGTAGAGGGTCTAGCGGGGGAGCAGTACTTC
.	.	TRBV11-1	TRBJ2-6	CASSLQVSGANVLTF	TGTGCCAGCAGCTTGCAGGTGTCTGGGGCCAACGTCCTGACTTTC
.	.	TRBV5-4	TRBJ1-2	CASSPDQGYYGYTF	TGTGCCAGCAGCCCCGATCAGGGGTACTATGGCTACACCTTC
TRBD2	many	TRBV10-2	TRBJ2-1	CASRRRASGANEQFF	TGCGCCAGCAGGAGGAGGGCTAGCGGGGCTAATGAGCAGTTCTTC
.	.	TRBV2	TRBJ2-2	CASSMGVVNTGELFF	TGTGCCAGCAGTATGGGAGTGGTAAACACCGGGGAGCTGTTTTTT
TRBD1	.	TRBV7-8	TRBJ1-1	CASSLTSGGILNTEAFF	TGTGCCAGCAGCTTAACCTCAGGGGGCATATTGAACACTGAAGCTTTCTTT
.	.	TRBV6-1	TRBJ2-5	CASIQDVVETQYF	TGTGCCAGCATACAGGACGTGGTGGAGACCCAGTACTTC
.	.	TRBV11-3	TRBJ2-5	CASSRNRGLETQYF	TGTGCCAGCAGCCGAAATCGAGGTTTAGAGACCCAGTACTTC
.	.	TRBV15	TRBJ1-5	CATSKTIGSNQPQHF	TGTGCCACCAGCAAAACCATAGGTAGCAATCAGCCCCAGCATTTT
TRBD1	few	TRBV5-1	TRBJ2-3	CASSGTGSTDTQYF	TGCGCCAGCAGCGGGACAGGGAGCACAGATACGCAGTATTTT
.	.	TRBV18	TRBJ2-1	CASSLSGENEQFF	TGTGCCAGCTCACTGTCAGGGGAGAATGAGCAGTTCTTC
.	.	TRBV7-9	TRBJ2-7	CASSPRTTNSYEQYF	TGTGCCAGCAGCCCTCGGACTACAAACTCCTACGAGCAGTACTTC
.	many	TRBV28	TRBJ2-7	CASSLKDILREQYF	TGTGCCAGCAGTTTAAAGGATATCTTGCGAGAGCAGTACTTC
.	.	TRBV29-1	TRBJ1-4	CSVGEPRGGLDEKLFF	TGCAGCGTTGGTGAGCCCAGGGGAGGGTTGGACGAAAAACTGTTTTTT
.	few	TRBV25-1	TRBJ2-3	CASSETAARAQYF	TGTGCCAGCAGTGAAACAGCCGCCAGGGCGCAGTATTTT
.	.	TRBV5-1	TRBJ2-7	CASSWGAASGTGEQYF	TGCGCCAGCAGCTGGGGGGCGGCTAGCGGTACGGGCGAGCAGTACTTC
TRBD2	.	TRBV5-4	TRBJ2-3	CASSLAPVERDSLGDTQYF	TGTGCCAGCAGCTTGGCCCCAGTGGAGCGGGACTCCCTGGGGGATACGCAGTATTTT
TRBD2	.	TRBV30	TRBJ2-1	CAWSASYSGRSAEQFF	TGTGCCTGGAGTGCCAGCTATAGCGGGAGATCGGCTGAGCAGTTCTTC
.	many	TRBV18	TRBJ1-4	CASSPIATNEKLFF	TGTGCCAGCTCACCGATTGCAACTAATGAAAAACTGTTTTTT
.	.	TRBV7-2	TRBJ1-5	CASSLGRDQPQHF	TGTGCCAGCAGCTTAGGGAGAGATCAGCCCCAGCATTTT
.	.	TRBV27	TRBJ2-5	CASSLNPQETQYF	TGTGCCAGCAGTCTAAACCCCCAAGAGACCCAGTACTTC
TRBD1	few	TRBV4-1	TRBJ2-2	CASRRQGVTGELFF	TGCGCCAGCAGGAGACAGGGGGTCACCGGGGAGCTGTTTTTT
TRBD2	.	TRBV5-1	TRBJ2-6	CASRTSGSKGGANVLTF	TGCGCCAGCCGTACTAGCGGGAGTAAGGGTGGGGCCAACGTCCTGACTTTC
TRBD2	.	TRBV15	TRBJ2-5	CATSAGLEQETQYF	TGTGCCACCAGCGCCGGACTAGAGCAAGAGACCCAGTACTTC
.	.	TRBV18	TRBJ1-2	CASSPLQPSGSLPSNYGYTF	TGTGCCAGCTCACCATTACAACCCTCAGGATCCTTGCCGTCTAACTATGGCTACACCTTC
.	few	TRBV19	TRBJ2-3	CASSRTHAVGDTQYF	TGTGCCAGTAGTAGGACCCACGCCGTGGGAGATACGCAGTATTTT
.	.	TRBV30	TRBJ2-2	CAWRAGSANTGELFF	TGTGCCTGGAGGGCTGGTTCCGCGAACACCGGGGAGCTGTTTTTT
.	.	TRBV4-2	TRBJ2-3	CASSLGEGGPPVGDTQYF	TGTGCCAGCAGCCTCGGGGAAGGCGGGCCTCCCGTCGGAGATACGCAGTATTTT
.	.	TRBV2	TRBJ1-1	CASSRRANTEAFF	TGTGCCAGCAGCCGAAGGGCTAACACTGAAGCTTTCTTT
TRBD1	few	TRBV9	TRBJ1-5	CATHPTGTSNQPQHF	TGTGCCACCCACCCGACAGGGACGAGCAATCAGCCCCAGCATTTT
TRBD2	.	TRBV7-3	TRBJ2-1	CASSWTSGGARREQFF	TGTGCCAGCAGCTGGACTAGCGGAGGGGCGCGGCGTGAGCAGTTCTTC
.	.	TRBV5-5	TRBJ2-1	CASSKAQGGGLYYNEQFF	TGTGCCAGCAGCAAGGCCCAGGGTGGGGGCTTGTACTACAATGAGCAGTTCTTC
.	.	TRBV29-1	TRBJ2-1	CTPTQKSYNEQFF	TGCACGCCAACCCAGAAGTCCTACAATGAGCAGTTCTTC
TRBD1	.	TRBV7-2	TRBJ1-2	CASSLDSWGQGGDGYTF	TGTGCCAGCAGCTTAGACTCATGGGGACAGGGCGGGGATGGCTACACCTTC
.	.	TRBV19	TRBJ1-1	CASTDPGGRGTEAFF	TGTGCCAGTACCGACCCGGGGGGCCGGGGTACTGAAGCTTTCTTT
TRBD1	.	TRBV19	TRBJ2-1	CASSRDRELGREQFF	TGTGCCAGTAGCCGCGACAGGGAACTGGGTAGGGAGCAGTTCTTC
.	.	TRBV11-3	TRBJ2-7	CASSLEGDEQYF	TGTGCCAGCAGCTTAGAGGGCGACGAGCAGTACTTC
.	once	TRBV6-5	TRBJ2-1	CASSDSDNEQFF	TGTGCCAGCAGTGACTCTGACAACGAGCAGTTCTTC
.	.	TRBV5-6	TRBJ1-2	CASSKRNYGYTF	TGTGCCAGCAGCAAGCGGAACTATGGCTACACCTTC
.	few	TRBV4-2	TRBJ1-3	CASSQDGAGQYGNTIYF	TGTGCCAGCAGCCAAGATGGAGCAGGGCAGTATGGAAACACCATATATTTT
.	.	TRBV5-5	TRBJ2-2	CASSPGGLTGELFF	TGTGCCAGCAGCCCCGGGGGCCTCACCGGGGAGCTGTTTTTT
.	.	TRBV7-6	TRBJ2-3	CASSLDFTDTQYF	TGTGCCAGCAGCTTAGATTTCACAGATACGCAGTATTTT
.	.	TRBV5-1	TRBJ2-4	CASSPDGAVGNIQYF	TGCGCCAGCAGTCCCGATGGGGCGGTAGGGAACATTCAGTACTTC
TRBD1	.	TRBV28	TRBJ1-2	CASRTGPPQGYTF	TGTGCCAGTAGGACAGGACCACCGCAGGGCTACACCTTC
TRBD1	.	TRBV29-1	TRBJ2-7	CSGRTGQGEQYF	TGCAGCGGGAGGACAGGGCAGGGGGAGCAGTACTTC
TRBD1	once	TRBV20-1	TRBJ2-7	CSSRTGDEQYF	TGCAGCTCCCGAACAGGGGACGAGCAGTACTTC
TRBD2	.	TRBV5-1	TRBJ2-2	CASNPGTNANTGELFF	TGCGCCAGCAACCCCGGGACTAACGCGAACACCGGGGAGCTGTTTTTT
TRBD2	.	TRBV11-3	TRBJ2-3	CASSGGSGRSADTQYF	TGTGCCAGCAGCGGGGGAAGCGGGAGGTCGGCAGATACGCAGTATTTT